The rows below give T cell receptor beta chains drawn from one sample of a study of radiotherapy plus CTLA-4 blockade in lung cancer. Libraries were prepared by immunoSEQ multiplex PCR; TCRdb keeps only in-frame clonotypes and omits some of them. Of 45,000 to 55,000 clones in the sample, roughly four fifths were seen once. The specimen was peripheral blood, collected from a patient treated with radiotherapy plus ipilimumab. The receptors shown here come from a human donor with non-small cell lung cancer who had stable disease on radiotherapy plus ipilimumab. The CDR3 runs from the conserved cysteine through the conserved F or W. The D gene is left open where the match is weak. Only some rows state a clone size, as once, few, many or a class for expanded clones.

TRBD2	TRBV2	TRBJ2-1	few	CASSSGTSGYYNEQFF	TGTGCCAGCAGTTCGGGGACTAGCGGATACTACAATGAGCAGTTCTTC
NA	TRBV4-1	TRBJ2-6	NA	CASSQRNSSGANVLTF	TGCGCCAGCAGCCAGAGAAACAGCTCTGGGGCCAACGTCCTGACTTTC
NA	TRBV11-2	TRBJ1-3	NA	CASSFQTGNTIYF	TGTGCCAGCAGCTTTCAGACGGGAAACACCATATATTTT
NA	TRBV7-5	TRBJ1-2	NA	CVRSLEDARGGYTF	TGTGTCAGAAGCTTAGAGGATGCCAGGGGAGGCTACACCTTC
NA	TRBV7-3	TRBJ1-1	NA	CASSPRGMNTEAFF	TGTGCCAGCAGTCCAAGGGGGATGAACACTGAAGCTTTCTTT
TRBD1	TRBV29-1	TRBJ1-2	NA	CSTGTGTDYGYTF	TGCAGCACCGGTACCGGGACAGACTATGGCTACACCTTC
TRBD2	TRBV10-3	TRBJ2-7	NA	CATLGLAGDEQYF	TGTGCCACCCTGGGACTAGCGGGGGACGAGCAGTACTTC
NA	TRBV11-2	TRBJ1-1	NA	CASSPRTRNTEAFF	TGTGCCAGCAGCCCCAGGACACGGAACACTGAAGCTTTCTTT
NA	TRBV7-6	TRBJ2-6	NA	CASSPLTGPHSGANVLTF	TGTGCCAGCAGCCCCCTGACAGGACCGCACTCTGGGGCCAACGTCCTGACTTTC
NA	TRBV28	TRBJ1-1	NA	CASFGGAALNTEAFF	TGTGCCAGCTTTGGAGGGGCCGCCTTGAACACTGAAGCTTTCTTT
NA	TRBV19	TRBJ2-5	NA	CASSIGSGIETQYF	TGTGCCAGTAGTATAGGGTCGGGAATAGAGACCCAGTACTTC
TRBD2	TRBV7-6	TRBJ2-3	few	CASSPGLAGGPGTDTQYF	TGTGCCAGCAGCCCGGGACTAGCGGGGGGGCCGGGCACAGATACGCAGTATTTT
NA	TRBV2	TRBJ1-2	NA	CASTRDFDYGYTF	TGTGCCAGCACCAGGGACTTCGACTATGGCTACACCTTC
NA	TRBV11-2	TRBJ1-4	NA	CASSLDGWARNEKLFF	TGTGCCAGCAGCTTAGATGGGTGGGCAAGGAATGAAAAACTGTTTTTT
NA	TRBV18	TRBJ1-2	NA	CASSPPAQSLSYTF	TGTGCCAGCTCACCACCGGCCCAGTCCCTTAGCTACACCTTC
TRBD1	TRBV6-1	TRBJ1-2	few	CASSEGPDRVNGYTF	TGTGCCAGCAGTGAAGGGCCCGACAGGGTAAATGGCTACACCTTC
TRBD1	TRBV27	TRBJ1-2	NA	CASSFRDRANYGYTF	TGTGCCAGCAGTTTTCGAGACAGGGCGAACTATGGCTACACCTTC
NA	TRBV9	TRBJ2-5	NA	CASSVAVAAPGETQYF	TGTGCCAGCAGCGTAGCGGTGGCGGCTCCAGGAGAGACCCAGTACTTC
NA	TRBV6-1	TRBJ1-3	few	CASSQTGGNTIYF	TGTGCCAGCAGCCAGACAGGAGGAAACACCATATATTTT
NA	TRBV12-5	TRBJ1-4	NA	CASGHRNVNEKLFF	TGTGCTAGTGGTCACAGGAACGTTAATGAAAAACTGTTTTTT
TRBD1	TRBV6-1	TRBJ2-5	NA	CASRTTTGTETQYF	TGTGCCAGCAGAACAACGACAGGGACGGAGACCCAGTACTTC
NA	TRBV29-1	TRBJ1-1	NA	CSVDKGGNTEAFF	TGCAGCGTGGATAAAGGGGGGAACACTGAAGCTTTCTTT
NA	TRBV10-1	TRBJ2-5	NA	CASSEGSAQETQYF	TGCGCCAGCAGCGAGGGTTCGGCGCAAGAGACCCAGTACTTC
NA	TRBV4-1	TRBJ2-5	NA	CASSLTRGASVTETQYF	TGCGCCAGCAGCCTCACACGCGGAGCCAGCGTTACCGAGACCCAGTACTTC
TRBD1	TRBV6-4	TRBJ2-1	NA	CASSARTGQITPYNEQFF	TGTGCCAGCAGTGCCCGGACAGGGCAAATTACCCCCTACAATGAGCAGTTCTTC
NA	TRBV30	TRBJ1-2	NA	CAWTFDWGRVKGYTF	TGTGCCTGGACCTTCGACTGGGGCAGGGTAAAGGGCTACACCTTC
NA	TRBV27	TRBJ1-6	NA	CASSLLSDNSPLHF	TGTGCCAGCAGTTTATTATCTGATAATTCACCCCTCCACTTT
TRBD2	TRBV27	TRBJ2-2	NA	CASSPRGDGRELFF	TGTGCCAGCAGTCCCCGGGGGGATGGCCGGGAGCTGTTTTTT
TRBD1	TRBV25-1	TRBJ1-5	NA	CASSAQGGVNQPQHF	TGTGCCAGCAGTGCCCAGGGGGGAGTAAATCAGCCCCAGCATTTT
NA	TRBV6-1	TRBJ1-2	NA	CASSLDSYGYTF	TGTGCCAGCAGTCTAGACAGCTATGGCTACACCTTC
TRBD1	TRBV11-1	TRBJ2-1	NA	CASSHLGGDRERLNEQFF	TGTGCCAGCAGCCATTTAGGGGGGGACAGGGAACGTCTCAATGAGCAGTTCTTC
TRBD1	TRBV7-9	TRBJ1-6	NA	CASSLTGDNSPLHF	TGTGCCAGCAGCTTGACAGGGGATAATTCACCCCTCCACTTT
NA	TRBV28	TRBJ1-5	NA	CASSFIRVSNQPQHF	TGTGCCAGCAGTTTTATAAGGGTTAGTAATCAGCCCCAGCATTTT
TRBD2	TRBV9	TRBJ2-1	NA	CASSLTTGTSVANEQFF	TGTGCCAGCAGCCTTACGACCGGGACTAGCGTCGCCAATGAGCAGTTCTTC
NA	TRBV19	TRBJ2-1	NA	CASSIHEGNEQFF	TGTGCCAGTAGTATACATGAGGGGAATGAGCAGTTCTTC
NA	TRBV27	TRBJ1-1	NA	CASSLGRNTEAFF	TGTGCCAGCAGTTTAGGGAGGAACACTGAAGCTTTCTTT
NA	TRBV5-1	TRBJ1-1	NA	CASSLLGQNTEAFF	TGCGCCAGCAGCCTGCTGGGACAGAACACTGAAGCTTTCTTT
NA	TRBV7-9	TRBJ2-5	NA	CASSPSGVGETQYF	TGTGCCAGCAGCCCTTCAGGGGTGGGGGAGACCCAGTACTTC
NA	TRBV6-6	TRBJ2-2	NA	CASTPGLNTGELFF	TGTGCCAGCACACCGGGATTGAACACCGGGGAGCTGTTTTTT
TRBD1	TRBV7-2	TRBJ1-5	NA	CASSSGQANQPQHF	TGTGCCAGCAGCTCCGGACAGGCAAATCAGCCCCAGCATTTT
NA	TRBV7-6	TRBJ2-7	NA	CASSSAGEAYEQYF	TGTGCCAGCAGCTCGGCAGGGGAGGCCTACGAGCAGTACTTC
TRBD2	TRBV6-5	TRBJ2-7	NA	CASSSVTSGVNEQYF	TGTGCCAGCAGTTCGGTGACTAGCGGGGTCAACGAGCAGTACTTC
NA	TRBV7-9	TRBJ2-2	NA	CATLTGELFF	TGTGCCACCCTCACCGGGGAGCTGTTTTTT
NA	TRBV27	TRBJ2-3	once	CASSLGSGTDTQYF	TGTGCCAGCAGTTTGGGTTCGGGCACAGATACGCAGTATTTT
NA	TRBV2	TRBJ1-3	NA	CASRATDSHSGNTIYF	TGTGCCAGCAGGGCTACCGACAGTCACTCTGGAAACACCATATATTTT
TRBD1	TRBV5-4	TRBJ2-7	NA	CASSPGQAPSYEQYF	TGTGCCAGCAGCCCCGGACAGGCTCCCTCCTACGAGCAGTACTTC
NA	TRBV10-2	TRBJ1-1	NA	CATTGARGAATEAFF	TGCGCCACCACGGGCGCCCGGGGGGCGGCCACTGAAGCTTTCTTT
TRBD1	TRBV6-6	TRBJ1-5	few	CASSQGAGNQPQHF	TGTGCCAGCAGTCAGGGGGCGGGTAATCAGCCCCAGCATTTT
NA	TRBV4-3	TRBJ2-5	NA	CASSQDQIQETQYF	TGCGCCAGCAGCCAAGATCAAATCCAAGAGACCCAGTACTTC
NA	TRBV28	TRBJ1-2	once	CASTLGRSYGYTF	TGTGCCAGCACTTTAGGCAGGAGCTATGGCTACACCTTC
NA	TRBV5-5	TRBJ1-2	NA	CASSFDTNYGYTF	TGTGCCAGCAGCTTCGACACTAACTATGGCTACACCTTC
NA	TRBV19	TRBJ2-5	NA	CASRSGGGETQYF	TGTGCCAGTCGCTCGGGGGGCGGGGAGACCCAGTACTTC
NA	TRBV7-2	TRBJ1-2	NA	CASSLGGRANYGYTF	TGTGCCAGCAGCTTAGGTGGCAGGGCTAACTATGGCTACACCTTC
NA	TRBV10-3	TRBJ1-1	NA	CAISESFGRGTEAFF	TGTGCCATCAGTGAGTCGTTCGGGAGGGGCACTGAAGCTTTCTTT
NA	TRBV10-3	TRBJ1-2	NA	CAIGNPDTAYGYTF	TGTGCCATCGGGAACCCCGACACCGCCTATGGCTACACCTTC